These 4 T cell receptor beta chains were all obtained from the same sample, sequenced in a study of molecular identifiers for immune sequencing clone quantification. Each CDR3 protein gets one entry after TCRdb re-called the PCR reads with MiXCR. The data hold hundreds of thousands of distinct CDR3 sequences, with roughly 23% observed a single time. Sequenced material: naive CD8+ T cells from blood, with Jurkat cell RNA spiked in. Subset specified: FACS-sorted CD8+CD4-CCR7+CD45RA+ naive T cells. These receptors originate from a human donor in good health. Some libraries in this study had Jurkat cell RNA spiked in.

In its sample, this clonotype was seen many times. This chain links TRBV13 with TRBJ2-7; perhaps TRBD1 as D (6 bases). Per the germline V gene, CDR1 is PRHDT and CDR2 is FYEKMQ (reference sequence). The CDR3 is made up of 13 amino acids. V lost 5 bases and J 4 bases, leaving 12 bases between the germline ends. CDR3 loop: CASSAGDTYEQYF. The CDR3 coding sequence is TGTGCCAGCAGCGCCGGGGACACTTACGAGCAGTACTTC.

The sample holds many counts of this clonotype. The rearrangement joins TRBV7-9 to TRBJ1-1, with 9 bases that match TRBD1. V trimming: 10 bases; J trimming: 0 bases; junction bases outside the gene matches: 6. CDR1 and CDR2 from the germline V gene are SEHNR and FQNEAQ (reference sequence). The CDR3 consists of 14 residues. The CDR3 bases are TGTGCCAACGGGGGACAGGGACTGAACACTGAAGCTTTCTTT. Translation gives CANGGQGLNTEAFF.

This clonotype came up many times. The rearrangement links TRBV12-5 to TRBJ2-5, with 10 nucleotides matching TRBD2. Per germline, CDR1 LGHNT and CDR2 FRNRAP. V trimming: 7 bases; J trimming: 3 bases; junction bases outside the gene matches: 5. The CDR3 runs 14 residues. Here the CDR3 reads CASAEREGEETQYF. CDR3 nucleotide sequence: TGTGCTAGTGCCGAGCGGGAGGGAGAAGAGACCCAGTACTTC. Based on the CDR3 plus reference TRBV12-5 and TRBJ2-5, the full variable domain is DARVTQTPRHKVTEMGQEVTMRCQPILGHNTVFWYRQTMMQGLELLAYFRNRAPLDDSGMPKDRFSAEMPDATLATLKIQPSEPRDSAVYFCASAEREGEETQYFGPGTRLLVL.

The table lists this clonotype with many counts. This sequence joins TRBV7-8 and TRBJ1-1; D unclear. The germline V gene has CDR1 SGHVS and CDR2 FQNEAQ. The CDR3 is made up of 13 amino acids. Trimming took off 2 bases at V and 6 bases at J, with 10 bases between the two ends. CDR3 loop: CASSLKSPAEAFF. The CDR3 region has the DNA TGTGCCAGCAGCTTAAAAAGCCCCGCTGAAGCTTTCTTT. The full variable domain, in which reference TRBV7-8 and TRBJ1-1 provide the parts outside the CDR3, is GAGVSQSPRYKVAKRGQDVALRCDPISGHVSLFWYQQALGQGPEFLTYFQNEAQLDKSGLPSDRFFAERPEGSVSTLKIQRTQQEDSAVYLCASSLKSPAEAFFGQGTRLTVV.